The clone carrying this T cell receptor (beta chain) was seen repeatedly, ten times or more. Its antigen is still unknown. This specimen comes from a study of T cells in Graves' hyperthyroidism and ophthalmopathy. Study information: Peripheral blood was secured at the point of initial diagnosis, before any treatment.

RNA transcripts gave rise to amplified TCR beta CDR3 regions. The HTBI set primed first-round TCR CDR3 RT-PCR. From the multiplex PCR reads, TCRdb called clonotypes with MiXCR, one entry per CDR3 protein. Of about 840,000 distinct CDR3 sequences in the sample, more than 30% were seen once. Hyperthyroidism had been newly diagnosed in patients aged 18 to 65, and its duration was under 2 months. The CDR3 consists of 14 residues. The germline V and J ends were trimmed by 7 bases and 4 bases, with 14 bases remaining between them. The germline gives CDR1 SNHLY, CDR2 FYNNEI. Study-wide points: Most expanded thyroid clonotypes above 0.001 recurred in blood. Progression to ophthalmopathy was predicted a median of about six months early.

The source material was blood. The chain couples TRBV2 to TRBJ1-5; possibly TRBD1 for D (6 bases). This clonotype was obtained from a man aged 18 to 30 with Graves' hyperthyroidism. The CDR3 spells CASNPTGPNQPQHF. The CDR3 DNA is TGTGCCAGCAATCCGACAGGACCAAATCAGCCCCAGCATTTT.